These 9 T cell receptor beta chains were sequenced from one sample in a study of STAT3 mutations in large granular lymphocyte leukemia. The study's findings and limits: Every T-LGLL patient had at least one immunodominant TCRbeta clonotype.

Assay: immunoSEQ multiplex PCR; the TCRdb copy retains only in-frame clones and omits some. Its table records 2,500 or so clones. These TCRs' antigens remain unknown. The sequenced sample consisted of PBMCs. These receptors originate from a human donor with T large granular lymphocyte leukemia. The donor label of this sample is uncertain. Some clones in this sample may be carry-over from other donors' samples.

Worth noting for this clone: Because it lacks the conserved phenylalanine or tryptophan at the end, this CDR3 is likely a read error. Because the CDR3's place on the DNA is in doubt, the DNA is left out and the CDR3 is given as listed by TCRdb. The chain joins TRBV28 to TRBJ2-1; the table gives TRBD2 as D, unverified against the DNA. The CDR3 totals 14 residues, both ends included. Germline CDR1 and CDR2: MDHEN and SYDVKM. CDR3: CASSSLKAGGLRNE.

In regard to this clone: Likely a read error: the CDR3 ends without its conserved phenylalanine or tryptophan. The limits of the CDR3 on the DNA are not certain, so only TCRdb's listed CDR3 is given. The chain has TRBV20-1 and TRBJ1-5. Both ends counted, the CDR3 spans 11 residues. The V gene's germline CDR1 is DFQATT and CDR2 SNEGSKA (reference sequence). The CDR3 sequence is CSASSGGGNQP.

Note on this clone: The CDR3 end shows no conserved phenylalanine or tryptophan, and so a read error is likely. The DNA is left out, because the CDR3 cannot be placed on it with certainty; the CDR3 is given as TCRdb lists it. The J gene is TRBJ2-3, the V gene TRBV10-1; the table names TRBD1, a call not compared with the DNA. Inclusive of both ends, the CDR3 amounts to 9 amino acids. CDR1 and CDR2 (germline): WNHNN, SYGVQD (reference sequence). This chain's CDR3 is CASSGGSDT.

In regard to this clone: The CDR3 ends on some other residue instead of the conserved phenylalanine or tryptophan, so this is likely a read error. The DNA is left out, because the CDR3 cannot be placed on it with certainty; the CDR3 is given as TCRdb lists it. The gene calls are TRBV2 and TRBJ1-1; the table's D gene call, TRBD1, was not cross checked with the DNA. The CDR3 is 11 residues long, ends included. Per the germline V gene, CDR1 is SNHLY and CDR2 is FYNNEI. This chain's CDR3 is CASSESYRDTE.

A note on this clone: The CDR3 carries no conserved terminal phenylalanine or tryptophan, so it likely arises from a read error. The DNA is left out, because the CDR3 cannot be placed on it with certainty; the CDR3 is given as TCRdb lists it. The V call is TRBV5-1, the J call TRBJ1-6; TRBD1 reflects the table's D call only, with no check against the DNA. CDR1 is SGHRS and CDR2 is YFSETQ in the germline V gene. The CDR3 is 10 residues long, ends included. The CDR3 here is CASGRTDNSP.

About this clone: This CDR3 fails to terminate in the conserved phenylalanine or tryptophan, so it likely reflects a read error. Because the CDR3's place on the DNA is in doubt, the DNA is left out and the CDR3 is given as listed by TCRdb. The CDR3 reads CSARQGTE. This sequence joins TRBV20-1 and TRBJ1-1; the table's TRBD1 call for D was not verified on the DNA. The germline CDR1 and CDR2 sequences are DFQATT and SNEGSKA (reference sequence). The CDR3 has 8 residues if both end residues are counted.

As for this clone: The final CDR3 position lacks the conserved phenylalanine or tryptophan, pointing to a likely read error. The DNA is omitted, as the CDR3 cannot be located on it reliably, and the CDR3 follows TCRdb's listing. J is TRBJ2-3 and V is TRBV7-8; the table assigns TRBD2, which was not confirmed against the DNA. Germline V CDR1 and CDR2: SGHVS, FQNEAQ. The CDR3 adds up to 14 amino acids, both ends counted. CDR3 in amino acids: CASSPYQTGTSADT.

A remark on this clone: It is likely a read error, because the conserved phenylalanine at the end of the CDR3 is missing. The DNA is omitted, as the CDR3 cannot be located on it reliably, and the CDR3 follows TCRdb's listing. The gene calls are TRBV19 and TRBJ2-7; the D segment call TRBD1 is taken from the table without a DNA check. The CDR3 spans 8 residues, counting both ends. Germline CDR1 is LNHDA and CDR2 is SQIVND (reference sequence). CDR3 sequence reads: CATRRGGE.

About this clone: As the CDR3 is not closed by the conserved phenylalanine or tryptophan, this likely results from a read error. The DNA is omitted, as the CDR3 cannot be located on it reliably, and the CDR3 follows TCRdb's listing. The chain uses TRBV2 and TRBJ2-7; TRBD2 reflects the table's D call only, with no check against the DNA. With termini counted, the CDR3 has 12 amino acids. The germline V gene has CDR1 SNHLY and CDR2 FYNNEI. CDR3 residues: CASSEPRGSSYE.